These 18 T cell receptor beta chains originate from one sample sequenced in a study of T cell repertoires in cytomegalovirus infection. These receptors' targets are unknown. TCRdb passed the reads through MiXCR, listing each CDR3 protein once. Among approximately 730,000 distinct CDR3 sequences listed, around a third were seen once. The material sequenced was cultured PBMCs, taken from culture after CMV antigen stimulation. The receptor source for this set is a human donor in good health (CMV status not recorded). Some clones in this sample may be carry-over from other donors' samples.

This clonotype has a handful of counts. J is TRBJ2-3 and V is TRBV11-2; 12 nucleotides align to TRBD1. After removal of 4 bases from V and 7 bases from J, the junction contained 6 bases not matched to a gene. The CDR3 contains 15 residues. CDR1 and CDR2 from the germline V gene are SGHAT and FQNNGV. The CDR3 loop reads CASSSLRDRGHTQYF. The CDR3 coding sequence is TGTGCCAGCAGCTCCCTCCGGGACAGGGGGCATACGCAGTATTTT.

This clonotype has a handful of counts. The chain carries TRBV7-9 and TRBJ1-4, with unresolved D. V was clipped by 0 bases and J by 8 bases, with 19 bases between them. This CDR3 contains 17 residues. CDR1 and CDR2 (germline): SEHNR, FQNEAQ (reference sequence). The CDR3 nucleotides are TGTGCCAGCAGCTTAGCCGGGTGGGCCTACATAGGGGAAAAACTGTTTTTT. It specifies CASSLAGWAYIGEKLFF. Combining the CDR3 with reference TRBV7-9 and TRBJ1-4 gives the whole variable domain DTGVSQNPRHKITKRGQNVTFRCDPISEHNRLYWYRQTLGQGPEFLTYFQNEAQLEKSRLLSDRFSAERPKGSFSTLEIQRTEQGDSAMYLCASSLAGWAYIGEKLFFGSGTQLSVL.

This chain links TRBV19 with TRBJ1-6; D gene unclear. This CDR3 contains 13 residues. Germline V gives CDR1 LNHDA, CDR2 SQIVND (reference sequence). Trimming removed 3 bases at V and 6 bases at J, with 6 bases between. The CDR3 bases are TGTGCCAGTAGTATCTTTGGTAATTCACCCCTCCACTTT. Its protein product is CASSIFGNSPLHF.

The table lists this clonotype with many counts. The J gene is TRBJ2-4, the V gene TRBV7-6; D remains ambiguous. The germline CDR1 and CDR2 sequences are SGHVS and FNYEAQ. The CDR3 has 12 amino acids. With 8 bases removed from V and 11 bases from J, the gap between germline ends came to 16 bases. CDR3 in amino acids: CASPMMALFQYF. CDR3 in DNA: TGTGCCAGCCCCATGATGGCACTGTTTCAGTACTTC. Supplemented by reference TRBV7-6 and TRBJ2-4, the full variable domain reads GAGVSQSPRYKVTKRGQDVALRCDPISGHVSLYWYRQALGQGPEFLTYFNYEAQQDKSGLPNDRFSAERPEGSISTLTIQRTEQRDSAMYRCASPMMALFQYFGAGTRLSVL.

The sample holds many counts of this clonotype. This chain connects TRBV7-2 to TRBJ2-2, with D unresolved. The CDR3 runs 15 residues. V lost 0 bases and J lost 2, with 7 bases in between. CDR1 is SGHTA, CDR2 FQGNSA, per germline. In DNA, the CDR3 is TGTGCCAGCAGCTTAGCGCTGGGCAACACCGGGGAGCTGTTTTTT. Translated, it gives CASSLALGNTGELFF.

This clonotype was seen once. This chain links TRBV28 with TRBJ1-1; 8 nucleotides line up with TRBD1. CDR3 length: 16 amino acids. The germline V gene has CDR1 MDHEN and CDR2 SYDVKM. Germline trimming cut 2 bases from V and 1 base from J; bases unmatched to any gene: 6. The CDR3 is CASSLSPGTGNTEAFF. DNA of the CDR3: TGTGCCAGCAGTTTAAGTCCCGGGACAGGGAACACTGAAGCTTTCTTT. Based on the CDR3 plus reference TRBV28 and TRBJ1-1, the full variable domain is DVKVTQSSRYLVKRTGEKVFLECVQDMDHENMFWYRQDPGLGLRLIYFSYDVKMKEKGDIPEGYSVSREKKERFSLILESASTNQTSMYLCASSLSPGTGNTEAFFGQGTRLTVV.

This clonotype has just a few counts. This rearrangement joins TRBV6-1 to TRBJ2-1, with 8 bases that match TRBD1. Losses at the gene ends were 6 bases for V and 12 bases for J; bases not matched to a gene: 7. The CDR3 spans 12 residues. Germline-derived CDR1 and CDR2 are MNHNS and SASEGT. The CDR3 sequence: CASSTGQGRQFF. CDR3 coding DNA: TGTGCCAGCAGCACCGGACAGGGTAGGCAGTTCTTC.

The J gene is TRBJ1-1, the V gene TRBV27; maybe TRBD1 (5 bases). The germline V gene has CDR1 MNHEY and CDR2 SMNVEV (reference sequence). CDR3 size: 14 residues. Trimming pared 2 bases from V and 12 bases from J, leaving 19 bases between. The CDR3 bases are TGTGCCAGCAGTTTAATCCCAGGGAGAGACCGGACTTTCTTT. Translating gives CASSLIPGRDRTFF.

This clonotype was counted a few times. CDR3 region: CASASYATNEKLFF. The CDR3 DNA sequence: TGTGCCAGCGCGTCATATGCAACTAATGAAAAACTGTTTTTT. The chain couples TRBV25-1 to TRBJ1-4; D ambiguous. CDR1 is MGHDK, CDR2 SYGVNS, per germline. Trimming took off 8 bases at V and 0 bases at J, with 10 bases between the two ends. This CDR3 has 14 residues.

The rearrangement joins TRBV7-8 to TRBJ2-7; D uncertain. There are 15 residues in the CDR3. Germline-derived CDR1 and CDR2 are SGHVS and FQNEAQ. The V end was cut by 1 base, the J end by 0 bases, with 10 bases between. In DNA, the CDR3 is TGTGCCAGCAGCTTAGAGATAGCTGGCTCCTACGAGCAGTACTTC. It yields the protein CASSLEIAGSYEQYF.

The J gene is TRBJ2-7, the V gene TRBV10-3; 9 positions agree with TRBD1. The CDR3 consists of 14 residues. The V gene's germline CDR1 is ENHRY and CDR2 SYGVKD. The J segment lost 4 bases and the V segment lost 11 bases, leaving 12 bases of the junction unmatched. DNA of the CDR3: TGTGCCGCCGCATCGGACAGGGGATCGTACGAGCAGTACTTC. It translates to CAAASDRGSYEQYF.

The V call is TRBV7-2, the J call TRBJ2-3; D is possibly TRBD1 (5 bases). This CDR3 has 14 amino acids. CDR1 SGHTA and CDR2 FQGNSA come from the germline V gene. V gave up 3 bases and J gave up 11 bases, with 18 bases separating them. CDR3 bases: TGTGCCAGCAGCTTCATGGCCTTGGACAATGAGCAGTATTTT. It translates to CASSFMALDNEQYF.

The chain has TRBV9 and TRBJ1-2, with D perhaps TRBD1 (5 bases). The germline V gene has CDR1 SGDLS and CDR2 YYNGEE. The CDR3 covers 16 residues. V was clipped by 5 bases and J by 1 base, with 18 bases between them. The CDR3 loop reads CASSRLSDRDNYGYTF. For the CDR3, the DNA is TGTGCCAGCAGTCGCCTCTCTGACAGAGATAACTATGGCTACACCTTC.

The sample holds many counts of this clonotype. CDR3 residues: CASSLTGGLQPQHF. CDR3 coding DNA: TGTGCCAGCAGTTTAACAGGGGGCTTGCAGCCCCAGCATTTT. The gene calls are TRBV12-3 or TRBV12-4 and TRBJ1-5, with TRBD1 matching 9 bases. After removal of 2 bases from V and 7 bases from J, the junction contained 3 bases not matched to a gene. The CDR3 spans 14 residues.

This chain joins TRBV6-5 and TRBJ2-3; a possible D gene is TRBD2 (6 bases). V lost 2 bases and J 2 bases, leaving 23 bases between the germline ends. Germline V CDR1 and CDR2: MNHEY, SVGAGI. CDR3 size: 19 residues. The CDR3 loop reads CASSYRREIGIGYTDTQYF. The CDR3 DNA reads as TGTGCCAGCAGTTACCGCCGGGAGATTGGGATTGGATACACAGATACGCAGTATTTT.

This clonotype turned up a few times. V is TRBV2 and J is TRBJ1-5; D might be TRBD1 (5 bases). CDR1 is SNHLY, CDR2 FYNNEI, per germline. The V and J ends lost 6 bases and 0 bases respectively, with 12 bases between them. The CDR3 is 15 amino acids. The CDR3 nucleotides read TGTGCCAGCAGCCTCGACAGAATTAGCAATCAGCCCCAGCATTTT. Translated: CASSLDRISNQPQHF.

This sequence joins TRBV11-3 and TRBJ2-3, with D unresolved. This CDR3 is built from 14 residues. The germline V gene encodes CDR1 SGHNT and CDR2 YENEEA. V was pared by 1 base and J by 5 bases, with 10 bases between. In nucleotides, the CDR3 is TGTGCCAGCAGCTTAGTATTCTGGGGAGATACGCAGTATTTT. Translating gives CASSLVFWGDTQYF.

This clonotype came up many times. CDR3 DNA sequence: TGTGCCAGCAGCTGTGAGGGACTAGCGGGGGGCTACTGCACAGATACGCAGTATTTT. This encodes CASSCEGLAGGYCTDTQYF. V is TRBV7-6 and J is TRBJ2-3, with 15 bases matching TRBD2. CDR3 length: 19 residues. V shed 4 bases, J shed 1 base, and the junction held 9 bases outside the gene matches. Looked up from germline, CDR1 is SGHVS and CDR2 is FNYEAQ. Full variable domain (outside the CDR3, taken from reference TRBV7-6 and TRBJ2-3): GAGVSQSPRYKVTKRGQDVALRCDPISGHVSLYWYRQALGQGPEFLTYFNYEAQQDKSGLPNDRFSAERPEGSISTLTIQRTEQRDSAMYRCASSCEGLAGGYCTDTQYFGPGTRLTVL.